A selection of T cell receptor beta chains follows, all from one sample in a study of CD4 T cells in relation to SARS-CoV-2 and coronaviruses. Generated by immunoSEQ multiplex PCR, the TCRdb table keeps only in-frame clones and is missing some. The table lists 20,000 to 25,000 clones, around 70% of them singletons. These TCRs' antigens remain unknown. Sequenced sample: CD4+ T cells from PBMCs, cultured in vitro. All receptors come from a human donor in good health. Each CDR3 is given with its conserved first and last residue. D genes are given only for firm matches. Rows give clone size only sometimes, using once, few, many, or a class for an expanded clone.

D: .
size: .
V: TRBV7-3
J: TRBJ1-2
CDR3: CASSLAAGRDYGYTF
DNA: TGTGCCAGCAGCTTAGCGGCAGGGAGGGACTATGGCTACACCTTC

D: TRBD2
size: once
V: TRBV7-2
J: TRBJ2-1
CDR3: CASSAHSGVNEQFF
DNA: TGTGCCAGCAGCGCTCATAGCGGGGTCAATGAGCAGTTCTTC

D: .
size: .
V: TRBV18
J: TRBJ1-2
CDR3: CASSPPGLYGYTF
DNA: TGTGCCAGCTCACCACCGGGGCTCTATGGCTACACCTTC

D: .
size: .
V: TRBV3-1/TRBV3-2
J: TRBJ2-3
CDR3: CASSQDLVQGVDTQYF
DNA: TGTGCCAGCAGCCAAGATCTCGTACAGGGAGTAGATACGCAGTATTTT

D: .
size: .
V: TRBV6-6
J: TRBJ2-7
CDR3: CASSYRGAYEQYF
DNA: TGTGCCAGCAGTTACAGGGGGGCCTACGAGCAGTACTTC

D: TRBD2
size: .
V: TRBV4-3
J: TRBJ2-1
CDR3: CASSQEGLLAGGINNEQFF
DNA: TGCGCCAGCAGCCAAGAAGGTTTACTAGCGGGAGGAATAAACAATGAGCAGTTCTTC

D: TRBD2
size: .
V: TRBV29-1
J: TRBJ2-1
CDR3: CSLGGAGAYNEQFF
DNA: TGCAGCTTGGGGGGAGCGGGGGCCTACAATGAGCAGTTCTTC

D: TRBD2
size: medium-sized
V: TRBV19
J: TRBJ2-5
CDR3: CASSPLSGTETQYF
DNA: TGTGCCAGTAGTCCCCTTAGCGGGACAGAGACCCAGTACTTC

D: TRBD1
size: .
V: TRBV5-6
J: TRBJ2-1
CDR3: CASSVGQGAGEQFF
DNA: TGTGCCAGCAGCGTCGGACAGGGGGCCGGGGAGCAGTTCTTC

D: TRBD2
size: .
V: TRBV18
J: TRBJ2-1
CDR3: CASSSTLAGRNNEQFF
DNA: TGTGCCAGCTCATCGACCCTAGCGGGGAGGAACAATGAGCAGTTCTTC

D: .
size: .
V: TRBV27
J: TRBJ1-1
CDR3: CASRYRDDTEAFF
DNA: TGTGCCAGCAGGTACCGGGACGACACTGAAGCTTTCTTT

D: TRBD1
size: .
V: TRBV28
J: TRBJ1-2
CDR3: CASSTGDGYTF
DNA: TGTGCCAGCAGCACAGGGGATGGCTACACCTTC

D: .
size: once
V: TRBV3-1/TRBV3-2
J: TRBJ1-1
CDR3: CASSPALNTEAFF
DNA: TGTGCCAGCAGCCCCGCCTTGAACACTGAAGCTTTCTTT

D: .
size: once
V: TRBV14
J: TRBJ2-2
CDR3: CASSQDWVAASGELFF
DNA: TGTGCCAGCAGCCAAGATTGGGTTGCGGCCTCCGGGGAGCTGTTTTTT

D: .
size: few
V: TRBV3-1/TRBV3-2
J: TRBJ1-2
CDR3: CASSLREAGYTF
DNA: TGTGCCAGCTCGTTACGGGAGGCGGGCTACACCTTC

D: .
size: .
V: TRBV7-9
J: TRBJ2-2
CDR3: CASSLVGFNTGELFF
DNA: TGTGCCAGCAGCTTAGTAGGTTTTAACACCGGGGAGCTGTTTTTT